These T cell receptor beta chains were read from a single sample in a study of blood T cell repertoires in COVID-19. TCRdb's copy holds only in-frame clones and misses some; the assay was immunoSEQ multiplex PCR. Of 240,000 or so clones listed, 81% are singletons. The sequencing sample was made of peripheral blood. These receptors all stem from a woman older than 75 with COVID-19, enrolled during active disease. The CDR3 runs from the conserved cysteine through the conserved F or W. Each record gives: D gene, V gene, J gene, CDR3 length, clone size, CDR3 protein, CDR3 DNA. A D gene is named only where the DNA matches it firmly. The size entry is marked missing in some rows and otherwise reads once, few, many or a size class.

TRBD1	TRBV19	TRBJ1-6	13	.	CASKGQSNSPLHF	TGTGCCAGTAAGGGACAGAGTAATTCACCCCTCCACTTT
.	TRBV21-1	TRBJ1-3	16	.	CASSKAAGSSGNTIYF	TGTGCCAGCAGCAAAGCCGCGGGTTCCTCTGGAAACACCATATATTTT
TRBD2	TRBV5-1	TRBJ2-1	15	.	CASSVSSGAYNEQFF	TGCGCCAGCAGCGTTTCGAGCGGGGCCTACAATGAGCAGTTCTTC
TRBD2	TRBV18	TRBJ2-1	14	.	CASFTSGRYNEQFF	TGTGCCAGCTTTACTAGCGGGAGGTACAATGAGCAGTTCTTC
.	TRBV6-5	TRBJ1-1	11	.	CASSNGLEAFF	TGTGCCAGCAGTAACGGACTTGAAGCTTTCTTT
TRBD1	TRBV2	TRBJ1-3	15	.	CASTPDRQLGNTIYF	TGTGCCAGCACTCCGGACAGGCAACTTGGAAACACCATATATTTT
TRBD2	TRBV5-1	TRBJ2-5	17	once	CASSLTSGSGRGETQYF	TGCGCCAGCAGCTTGACTAGCGGGAGCGGTAGAGGCGAGACCCAGTACTTC
TRBD1	TRBV4-2	TRBJ2-2	18	.	CASSLPGQQWKVAGELFF	TGTGCCAGCAGCCTACCGGGACAGCAGTGGAAGGTAGCCGGGGAGCTGTTTTTT
.	TRBV19	TRBJ1-6	15	.	CASSSRGGSGSPLHF	TGTGCCAGTAGTTCCCGCGGGGGTTCGGGATCACCCCTCCACTTT
.	TRBV6-5	TRBJ2-5	13	once	CASRRVRTETQYF	TGTGCCTCCCGCCGGGTCCGAACAGAGACCCAGTACTTC
.	TRBV6-5	TRBJ1-5	12	.	CASSGPNQPQHF	TGTGCCAGCTCAGGGCCCAATCAGCCCCAGCATTTT
.	TRBV29-1	TRBJ2-2	15	few	CSVGSGTLHTGELFF	TGCAGCGTCGGTTCCGGGACTCTACACACCGGGGAGCTGTTTTTT
.	TRBV15	TRBJ1-1	13	.	CATSRDRGSEAFF	TGTGCCACCAGCAGAGATAGGGGGAGTGAAGCTTTCTTT
.	TRBV3-1/TRBV3-2	TRBJ1-1	11	.	CASSRGAEAFF	TGTGCCAGCAGCCGCGGCGCTGAAGCTTTCTTT
.	TRBV29-1	TRBJ2-5	12	.	CSVEGGKETQYF	TGCAGCGTTGAAGGAGGGAAAGAGACCCAGTACTTC
TRBD2	TRBV5-1	TRBJ2-2	18	.	CASSLVASGRGKTGELFF	TGCGCCAGCAGCTTGGTTGCTAGCGGGAGAGGAAAGACCGGGGAGCTGTTTTTT
TRBD1	TRBV18	TRBJ1-5	14	.	CASSPSQGDQPQHF	TGTGCCAGCTCACCCAGCCAGGGGGATCAGCCCCAGCATTTT
.	TRBV10-1	TRBJ2-2	14	.	CASSRQGSTGELFF	TGCGCCAGCAGCAGACAAGGGAGCACCGGGGAGCTGTTTTTT